These T cell receptor beta chains were read from a single sample in a study of identical twins. TCRdb independently ran MiXCR on the 5' RACE reads; one entry per CDR3 protein. This table holds nearly 650,000 distinct CDR3 sequences, 7.1% found once. These records were also assigned to another study, of yellow fever vaccine responses in identical twins.

Sequencing was performed on PBMCs. Receptor source: a woman between 18 and 30 years old in good health. Each CDR3 is given with its conserved first and last residue. D genes are given only for firm matches. Expanded clones get a size class; other rows say once, few or many, or leave the size out.

abundance | j_gene | d_gene | v_gene | CDR3nt | CDR3aa
many | TRBJ1-1 | - | TRBV5-1 | TGCGCCAGCAGCTTGGTCAGGGCGAACACTGAAGCTTTCTTT | CASSLVRANTEAFF
- | TRBJ1-6 | - | TRBV5-5 | TGTGCCAGCAGCTCGAGAATTTTGAATTCACCCCTCCACTTT | CASSSRILNSPLHF
- | TRBJ2-7 | TRBD2 | TRBV9 | TGTGCCAGCAGCGCTCTAGCGGGAGTGGGTGAGCAGTACTTC | CASSALAGVGEQYF
few | TRBJ2-7 | TRBD1 | TRBV7-9 | TGTGCCAGCAGCCCACGGACAGGAGATCCCTACGAGCAGTACTTC | CASSPRTGDPYEQYF
few | TRBJ2-5 | TRBD1 | TRBV28 | TGTGCCAGCAGTTTCGACAGGGGTCCGCTTAAAGAGACCCAGTACTTC | CASSFDRGPLKETQYF
- | TRBJ2-7 | - | TRBV14 | TGTGCCAGCAGCCAGAGTAGGGGCCCCTACGAGCAGTACTTC | CASSQSRGPYEQYF
- | TRBJ2-5 | - | TRBV6-5 | TGTGCCAGCAGTTACGTGTGGGGAGGTGGAGAGACCCAGTACTTC | CASSYVWGGGETQYF
few | TRBJ1-1 | - | TRBV5-1 | TGCGCCAGCAGCCCCAGCGGGGTCGAGCTGACGGCTTTCTTT | CASSPSGVELTAFF
many | TRBJ2-2 | - | TRBV29-1 | TGCAGCGTTGACCGCGGACGGAACACCGGGGAGCTGTTTTTT | CSVDRGRNTGELFF
many | TRBJ2-7 | - | TRBV6-5 | TGTGCCAGCAGTTACGCCCTGAGGGGCTACGAGCAGTACTTC | CASSYALRGYEQYF
few | TRBJ2-5 | TRBD2 | TRBV20-1 | TGCAGTGCTTCCCGACTAGCGGGGAGACCAGAGACCCAGTACTTC | CSASRLAGRPETQYF
- | TRBJ2-1 | TRBD2 | TRBV7-3 | TGTGCCAGCAGCCCCCCAGGGACTATAAGATACAATGAGCAGTTCTTC | CASSPPGTIRYNEQFF
- | TRBJ2-3 | - | TRBV12-3/TRBV12-4 | TGTGCCAGCGGGGCCTCAGGCGGCACAGATACGCAGTATTTT | CASGASGGTDTQYF
many | TRBJ2-6 | TRBD1 | TRBV5-1 | TGCGCCAGCAGCTTGGAAGGACAGGGTTACTCTGGGGCCAACGTCCTGACTTTC | CASSLEGQGYSGANVLTF
- | TRBJ1-2 | TRBD1 | TRBV3-1 | TGTGCCAGCAGCCATATGGACAGGGGGGGTGGCTACACCTTC | CASSHMDRGGGYTF
many | TRBJ2-3 | - | TRBV4-1 | TGCGCCAGCAGCCAAGACGGGGGTAGTTTTGATACGCAGTATTTT | CASSQDGGSFDTQYF
many | TRBJ1-1 | TRBD1 | TRBV28 | TGTGCCAGCAGTTCTCCGGGACAGGGTATGAGAAACACTGAAGCTTTCTTT | CASSSPGQGMRNTEAFF
few | TRBJ2-7 | - | TRBV18 | TGTGCCAGCTCAACATCAGGGGAGCTCCGGCAGTACTTC | CASSTSGELRQYF
- | TRBJ2-1 | - | TRBV5-1 | TGCGCCAGCAGCTTGGAGGGGGGGTGGTACAATGAGCAGTTCTTC | CASSLEGGWYNEQFF
- | TRBJ2-5 | - | TRBV5-5 | TGTGCCAGCAGCTTGGAACGATGGGCGGAGACCCAGTACTTC | CASSLERWAETQYF
- | TRBJ2-5 | TRBD1 | TRBV15 | TGTGCCACCAGCAGAGGCGGACAGGGGCTTCGGGAGACCCAGTACTTC | CATSRGGQGLRETQYF
- | TRBJ1-5 | - | TRBV12-3/TRBV12-4 | TGTGCCAGCAGTTTAGGGGGAAGGGGTAGCAATCAGCCCCAGCATTTT | CASSLGGRGSNQPQHF
- | TRBJ2-3 | TRBD1 | TRBV10-3 | TGTGCCATCAGTGACCGGACCATGACAGGGGGCCGCTCCACAGATACGCAGTATTTT | CAISDRTMTGGRSTDTQYF
- | TRBJ2-7 | - | TRBV5-1 | TGCGCCAGCAGTATGGACACAACCTACGAGCAGTACTTC | CASSMDTTYEQYF
many | TRBJ1-1 | - | TRBV12-3/TRBV12-4 | TGTGCCAGCAGTCGGACGGCAAGGAACACTGAAGCTTTCTTT | CASSRTARNTEAFF
few | TRBJ2-1 | TRBD2 | TRBV27 | TGTGCCAGCAGTTTAGGGGTCGGGTATGCGGGAGAGGGGACTTGGAATGAGCAGTTCTTC | CASSLGVGYAGEGTWNEQFF
many | TRBJ2-3 | TRBD1 | TRBV7-6 | TGTGCCAGCAGCTTATTGACAGGGGGTACAGATACGCAGTATTTT | CASSLLTGGTDTQYF
- | TRBJ1-3 | - | TRBV12-3/TRBV12-4 | TGTGCCAGCACCTTGACAGTGGGCTCTGGAAACACCATATATTTT | CASTLTVGSGNTIYF
many | TRBJ2-2 | TRBD2 | TRBV29-1 | TGCAGCGTTGAAGTCGCCGCGGCTAGCGGGATTTACACCGGGGAGCTGTTTTTT | CSVEVAAASGIYTGELFF
- | TRBJ2-1 | TRBD2 | TRBV7-6 | TGTGCCAGCAGCGCGATGGGACTAGCTGAAGGTGAGCAGTTCTTC | CASSAMGLAEGEQFF
many | TRBJ2-7 | TRBD2 | TRBV12-3/TRBV12-4 | TGTGCCAGCAGCTTAGCGGGAGGGAGCTCCTACGAGCAGTACTTC | CASSLAGGSSYEQYF
many | TRBJ2-5 | - | TRBV12-3/TRBV12-4 | TGTGCCAGCACCCTACCGGGGGGCATCGAGACCCAGTACTTC | CASTLPGGIETQYF
- | TRBJ1-1 | - | TRBV25-1 | TGTGCCAGCAGTGATTTCGGACAGAGGGCGGGGGCTTTCTTT | CASSDFGQRAGAFF
many | TRBJ1-2 | TRBD1 | TRBV20-1 | TGCAGTGCTCCCTATCAGGGACAGTCTTATGGCTACACCTTC | CSAPYQGQSYGYTF
- | TRBJ2-7 | TRBD1 | TRBV6-5 | TGTGCCAGCAGTTACGTAGAGGGGGCGAGGGGCGAGCAGTACTTC | CASSYVEGARGEQYF
- | TRBJ2-1 | - | TRBV28 | TGTGCCAGCAGTGCCGACTTAGCTGGGGATGAGCAGTTCTTC | CASSADLAGDEQFF
- | TRBJ2-3 | - | TRBV10-3 | TGTGCCATCAGTGCCCCTGAGGCTAGCACAGATACGCAGTATTTT | CAISAPEASTDTQYF
few | TRBJ2-2 | TRBD2 | TRBV6-5 | TGTGCCAGCAGTTACGGACTAGCGGGAGCCCCCACCGGGGAGCTGTTTTTT | CASSYGLAGAPTGELFF
many | TRBJ2-7 | TRBD2 | TRBV12-3/TRBV12-4 | TGTGCCAGCAGTACCCAGCGGGACGGAACCTACGAGCAGTACTTC | CASSTQRDGTYEQYF
few | TRBJ1-1 | TRBD1 | TRBV10-3 | TGTGCCATCAGTGAGAGAGCGGGACAGGGGGCACCGAACACTGAAGCTTTCTTT | CAISERAGQGAPNTEAFF
many | TRBJ1-2 | - | TRBV7-2 | TGTGCCAGCAGCTTTTGGGCCCTTGGGAACTATGGCTACACCTTC | CASSFWALGNYGYTF
many | TRBJ2-1 | TRBD2 | TRBV3-1 | TGTGCCAGCAGCCAAGCGGGAGGTACCCAAAGTGAGCAGTTCTTC | CASSQAGGTQSEQFF
few | TRBJ2-5 | TRBD2 | TRBV20-1 | TGCAGTGCTAGAGGGGTGCGGGGGTTCCAAGAGACCCAGTACTTC | CSARGVRGFQETQYF
- | TRBJ2-1 | TRBD2 | TRBV13 | TGTGCCAGCAGCCCCCCGGGACTAGCGGTCAGATCGGGAAACAATGAGCAGTTCTTC | CASSPPGLAVRSGNNEQFF
few | TRBJ2-2 | TRBD2 | TRBV5-1 | TGCGCCAGCAGCTACAGCTATCGGACTAGCGGGATCACAAGCGGGGAGCTGTTTTTT | CASSYSYRTSGITSGELFF
- | TRBJ2-7 | TRBD1 | TRBV20-1 | TGCAGTGCTAGACCCCGAGGGACAGCTTACGAGCAGTACTTC | CSARPRGTAYEQYF